The source of this TCR beta chain is a study of cytomegalovirus exposure and HLA in healthy donors (dated by TCRdb to about 2017). About the investigation overall: In an earlier analysis of several hundred of the donors, roughly 300 Gb of sequence data and about 110 million unique TCR beta sequences from about 190 million T cells were reported. In a later genetic analysis, genome-wide SNP genotypes for about three fifths of the 666 donors were used, and that subset was treated as a discovery cohort. Typing coverage varied by locus: roughly 629-630 donors for A, B, C, DRB1 and DQB1; approximately 560 for DQA1; over 600 for DPA1; approximately 450 for DPB1. Among the roughly 430 genotyped donors, around 81% belonged to the genetic ancestry cluster associated with self-reported Caucasian donors. On average, roughly 240,000 unique TCR beta nucleotide sequences were sequenced per donor among several hundred genotyped donors of the cohort, with roughly 18% of those sequences being non-productive. The aim of the study was to test whether cataloging public T cell receptors could identify signatures of past pathogen exposure. Using immunosequencing, the study profiled T cell repertoires from about 650 subjects and related those repertoires to cytomegalovirus serostatus. In an earlier analysis of 587 of the donors, high-throughput TCR beta sequencing was used to judge whether each TCR beta V gene segment behaved as functional or pseudogenic. Roughly 290 gigabases of sequencing data and tens of millions of unique TCR sequences made up an early release that covered over 550 HLA-typed donors. Donor age, sex, ethnicity and CMV serostatus were compiled alongside the repertoire data. HLA typing covered class I and class II loci at four-digit resolution. Rather than drawing on any new phenotypic data, the later analysis identified candidate immune exposures from TCR beta sequences and the way those sequences occurred across donors. Every discovery cohort repertoire had been produced on one sequencing platform. Roughly five DR-DQ haplotypes were treated as single units for association and clustering because of strong linkage in the cohort. In addition to the first cohort of approximately 670 subjects, a separate validation cohort of under 150 different subjects was used. To predict cytomegalovirus infection status, the study combined high-throughput TCR immunosequencing, statistical association of individual TCRs with disease status, and machine learning. A later analysis re-analyzed previously published TCR beta repertoires from hundreds of donors and added high-resolution HLA genotyping to study TCR occurrence patterns.

General findings and caveats noted by the study authors: A later analysis found that HLA-associated TCR beta chains were more clonally expanded and had lower generation probabilities than equally common non-associated chains. A later genetic analysis associated a missense DCLRE1C variant with V-gene and J-gene trimming of TCR beta chains, and an independent cohort replicated the association. Three of the identified cytomegalovirus-associated TCR beta chains were confirmed in vitro to be specific for cytomegalovirus antigens. A further reported finding was that TCR beta sequences accurately predicted the HLA-A and HLA-B alleles for most subjects in the first cohort. The only immune exposure information available for the cohort was CMV serostatus. In a later analysis, most CMV-associated TCR beta chains were found to appear HLA-restricted, with HLA associations seemingly driven largely by CMV exposure. When HLA alleles, especially DR and DQ, strongly co-occurred, attributing TCR associations to individual alleles was difficult. In a later analysis, TCR association rates were found to vary across HLA loci, with the most associated TCRs seen for DRB1 alleles and the fewest for HLA-C alleles. A cluster of highly shared sequence variants was judged likely to be a technical artifact of the sequencing pipeline. Only TCR beta chains were sequenced in this cohort, and the absence of alpha or paired-chain data limited detectable features. A later analysis reported that several top co-occurrence clusters appeared linked to parvovirus B19, influenza, CMV and Epstein-Barr virus. The authors suggested that the approach could potentially be extended to other disease states and immunological phenotypes. In an earlier analysis of over 550 of the donors, most TCR beta V segments were observed in productive rearrangements about 87% or about 30% of the time, broadly matching IMGT annotations. Because HLA typing was unavailable for some donors at each locus, only the typed subset was used in association tests. A later analysis associated 17,000 or so TCR beta sequences with specific HLA alleles at a false discovery rate of 0.05. Correlated functional status among segregating V segments might reflect linkage disequilibrium, but an unknown experimental factor could not be ruled out. The study gave a list of 150 to 200 TCR beta chains associated with cytomegalovirus. While some public TCRs were present in many individuals, most TCR sequences turned up only very rarely across donors. Presence/absence analyses assumed roughly uniform sequencing depth across donors, an assumption that may not hold. In a later genetic analysis, fewer N-insertions in productive TCRs were reported among donors in an Asian-associated ancestry cluster than the approximately 670-donor mean. The classifier was reported to diagnose cytomegalovirus status with high specificity and sensitivity in both the original and validation cohorts. Because counts were too low, 15 to 20 rarely observed V segments, including chromosome 9 orphons, were excluded from the earlier analysis of some 540 of the donors. Some IMGT-functional V segments, including TRBV6-2 and TRBV6-3, could not be distinguished by the 87-base-pair reads and were therefore excluded.

In the case of this clone: Its antigen is not yet known. No qualities accompany the bases; no much larger clone lies one base away.

The cohort was made up of approximately 670 healthy bone marrow donors. At the time of sampling, all cohort members were nominally healthy, though unrecorded immune exposures were likely present. The donor was CMV seropositive and was included in the group of around 300 seropositive cohort members. A peripheral blood sample was collected from each donor, and TCR beta sequencing was performed on peripheral blood mononuclear cells. The Qiagen DNeasy Blood Extraction Kit was used to extract genomic DNA from the blood cell samples. The method was the immunoSEQ multiplex PCR assay. For the multiplex PCR, a mixture combining 60 forward primers for TCR Vbeta segments and 13 reverse primers for TCR Jbeta segments was used. A multiplex PCR assay on genomic DNA amplified the CDR3 region of rearranged TCR beta genes. Amplified TCR beta libraries were sequenced as 87-base-pair reads on the Illumina HiSeq System. Under the source paper's analysis protocol: In a later analysis, tens of millions of unique TCR beta chains were counted across the 666 repertoires, and about 10 million of these chains were shared by at least two donors. A nearest-neighbor algorithm error-corrected the raw reads and collapsed the reads into unique sequences, merging closely related sequences to remove PCR and sequencing errors. Alignment of CDR3 sequences to IMGT reference sequences was used to assign V, D and J gene segments. For a sequence to be retained, a match of at least six nucleotides to both a V gene segment and a J gene segment was required. A rearrangement counted as productive if the CDR3 had no stop codons and remained in frame with V and J, and every other rearrangement counted as non-productive. Following IMGT convention, CDR3 was defined as the stretch from the second conserved V-encoded cysteine up to the conserved J-encoded phenylalanine. The earlier analysis of about 620 of the donors excluded sequences that lacked an unambiguous match to a single V gene segment. In an earlier analysis of approximately 550 of the donors, V segments were called functional above 56.7% productive rearrangements and were called segregating when the between-donor standard deviation exceeded 5%. A statistical classification framework was built to diagnose cytomegalovirus status from the catalog of TCR beta chain sequences. In a later analysis, TCR nucleotide sequences were compared against IMGT/GENE-DB human TR gene sequences so that V and J genes could be assigned. In a later analysis, CDR3 sequences and most-parsimonious VDJ recombination scenarios were assigned using the TCRdist pipeline. In a later analysis, each TCR beta chain was defined by its CDR3 amino acid sequence together with its V-gene family, and reads without a unique V-gene family were excluded. A later analysis removed several hundred highly shared, low-generation-probability nucleotide sequences to deal with suspected cross-contamination and a sequencing artifact. For each public chain, a later analysis derived a clonal expansion index from normalized ranks of inferred template counts within each repertoire. In a later analysis, generation probabilities were computed using a VDJ recombination model fitted to out-of-frame rearrangements, and the results were checked against IGoR. Hypergeometric tests were used in a later analysis to score TCR-TCR, TCR-HLA and TCR-CMV co-occurrence, with a repertoire-size bias correction applied to the TCR pairs. False discovery rates were estimated in a later analysis by permuting HLA or CMV assignments 20 times. In a later analysis, co-occurring TCRs were grouped using DBSCAN, with TCRdist sequence similarity added in when clustering inside HLA-allele-positive subsets. Repertoires with fewer than 30,000 or more than 120,000 public chains were left out of co-occurrence clustering, as were five repertoires with anomalous nucleotide sharing. TCRdb holds this immuneACCESS table with in-frame rearrangements only. Some clones are missing; in checked studies, unresolved V genes explain under half, and the rest has no known cause. The V and J calls and clone size were taken over from that table, and D and trimming were inferred from the DNA. The sample table records 150,000 to 200,000 clones; roughly 71% of these occur just once. Together, the top ten hold roughly 7.4% of the sample.

CDR1 and CDR2, looked up from the germline V gene (reference sequence), are MNHNY and SVGAGI. V and J are truncated by 5 bases and 1 base respectively, leaving an intervening sequence of 14 bases. There are 15 amino acids in the CDR3, from cysteine to phenylalanine inclusive. Solely the CDR3 DNA is kept, with 45 bases framed from the first base. The sequence was collected from a male donor in good health and CMV-seropositive. The rearranged chain carries TRBV6-6 and TRBJ1-1; TRBD1 is a possible D gene, resting on 5 matching bases. The source material was PBMCs. CDR3 sequence: CASSSAGTSNTEAFF. The sequenced DNA is TGTGCCAGCAGTAGCGCCGGGACTTCGAACACTGAAGCTTTCTTT.